This TCR beta chain was documented in a study of blood T cell repertoires in COVID-19. Study at large: Donors in the United States, Italy and Spain gave samples during acute or convalescent COVID-19. PBMCs, B-cell-depleted T cells, or T cells were the source of the cDNA or gDNA that made up the material.

The CDR3 spans 13 residues. V dropped 1 base and J dropped 8 bases, with 9 bases sitting between them. Only in-frame clones appear in the TCRdb table, and some are missing; sequencing was by immunoSEQ multiplex PCR. The repertoire includes roughly 150,000 clones, around 80% of them detected once, and about 4% sits in the top ten. This clone has more than one count but fewer than ten. The sequenced sample consisted of peripheral blood. The receptor comes from a man in his sixties with acute or convalescent COVID-19. This sequence joins TRBV12-3 or TRBV12-4 and TRBJ2-1; perhaps TRBD2 as D (6 bases). As DNA, the CDR3 is TGTGCCAGCAGTTTAGGACTAGTTTATGAGCAGTTCTTC. Protein: CASSLGLVYEQFF.